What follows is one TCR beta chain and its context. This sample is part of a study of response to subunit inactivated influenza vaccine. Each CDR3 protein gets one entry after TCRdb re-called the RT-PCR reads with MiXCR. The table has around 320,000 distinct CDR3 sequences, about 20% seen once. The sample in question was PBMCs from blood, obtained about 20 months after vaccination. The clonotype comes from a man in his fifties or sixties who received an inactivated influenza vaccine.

CDR3 region: CASSLRAKGDTQYF. Written as DNA, the CDR3 is TGTGCCAGCAGCTTAAGAGCGAAGGGGGATACGCAGTATTTT. The V and J genes are TRBV11-1 and TRBJ2-3; perhaps TRBD1 as D (5 bases). Trimming removed 2 bases from V and 6 bases from J, with 12 bases in between. Germline V gene data show CDR1 as SGHAT and CDR2 as FQDESV (reference sequence). The CDR3 is made up of 14 amino acids.